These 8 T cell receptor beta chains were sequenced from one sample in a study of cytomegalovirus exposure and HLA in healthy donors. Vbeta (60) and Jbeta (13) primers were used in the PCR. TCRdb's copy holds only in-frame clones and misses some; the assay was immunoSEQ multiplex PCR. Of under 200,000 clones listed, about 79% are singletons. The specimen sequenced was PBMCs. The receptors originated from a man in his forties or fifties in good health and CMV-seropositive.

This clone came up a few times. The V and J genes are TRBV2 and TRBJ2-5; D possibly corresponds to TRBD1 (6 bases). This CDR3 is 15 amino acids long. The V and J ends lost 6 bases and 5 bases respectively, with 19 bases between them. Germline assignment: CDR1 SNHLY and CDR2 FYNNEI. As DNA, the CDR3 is TGTGCCAGCAGGGACAGCGCCCACTCTGGGGAGACCCAGTACTTC. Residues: CASRDSAHSGETQYF.

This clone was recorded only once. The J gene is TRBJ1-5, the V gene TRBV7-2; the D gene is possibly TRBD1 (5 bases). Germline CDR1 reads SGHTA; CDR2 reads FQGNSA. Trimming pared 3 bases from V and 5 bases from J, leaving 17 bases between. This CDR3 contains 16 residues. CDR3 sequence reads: CASSLHPRDPHQPQHF. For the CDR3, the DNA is TGTGCCAGCAGCTTGCACCCCAGGGATCCACATCAGCCCCAGCATTTT.

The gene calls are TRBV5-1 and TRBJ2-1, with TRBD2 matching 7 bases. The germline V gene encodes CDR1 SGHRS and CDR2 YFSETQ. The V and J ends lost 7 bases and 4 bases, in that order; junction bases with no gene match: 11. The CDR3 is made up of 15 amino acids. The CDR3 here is CASSGLASGYNEQFF. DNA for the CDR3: TGCGCCAGCTCCGGACTGGCTAGCGGATACAATGAGCAGTTCTTC.

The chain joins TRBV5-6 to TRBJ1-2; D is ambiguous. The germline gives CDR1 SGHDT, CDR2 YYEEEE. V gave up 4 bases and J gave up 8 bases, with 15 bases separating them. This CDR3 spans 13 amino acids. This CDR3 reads CASSPQYHRGYTF. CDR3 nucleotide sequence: TGTGCCAGCAGCCCCCAATACCACCGGGGCTACACCTTC.

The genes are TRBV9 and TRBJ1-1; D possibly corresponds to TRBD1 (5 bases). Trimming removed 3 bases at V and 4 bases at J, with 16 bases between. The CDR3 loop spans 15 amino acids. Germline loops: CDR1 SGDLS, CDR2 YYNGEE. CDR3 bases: TGTGCCAGCAGCGCCGCCGGGGGACTAGGCACTGAAGCTTTCTTT. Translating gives CASSAAGGLGTEAFF.

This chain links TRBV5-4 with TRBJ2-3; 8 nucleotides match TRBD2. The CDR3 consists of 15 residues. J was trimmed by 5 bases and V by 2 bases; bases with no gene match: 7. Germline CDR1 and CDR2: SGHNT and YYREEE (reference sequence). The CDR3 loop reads CASSFGTRGGDTQYF. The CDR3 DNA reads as TGTGCCAGCAGCTTCGGGACTAGGGGGGGAGATACGCAGTATTTT. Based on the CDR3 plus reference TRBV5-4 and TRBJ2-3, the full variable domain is ETGVTQSPTHLIKTRGQQVTLRCSSQSGHNTVSWYQQALGQGPQFIFQYYREEENGRGNFPPRFSGLQFPNYSSELNVNALELDDSALYLCASSFGTRGGDTQYFGPGTRLTVL.

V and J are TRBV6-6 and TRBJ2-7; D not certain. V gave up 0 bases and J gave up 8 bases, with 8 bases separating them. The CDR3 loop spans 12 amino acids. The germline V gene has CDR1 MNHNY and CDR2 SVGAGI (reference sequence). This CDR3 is CASSYSGPQQYF. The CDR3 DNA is TGTGCCAGCAGTTACTCTGGGCCCCAGCAGTACTTC.

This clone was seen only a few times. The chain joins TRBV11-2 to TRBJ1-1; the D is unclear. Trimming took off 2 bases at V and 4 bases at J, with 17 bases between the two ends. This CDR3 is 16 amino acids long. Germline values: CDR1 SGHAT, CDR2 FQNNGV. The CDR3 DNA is TGTGCCAGCAGCTTAACCCCGTGGGGAGGGAGCACTGAAGCTTTCTTT. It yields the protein CASSLTPWGGSTEAFF.